Following are 24 T cell receptor beta chains from one sample sequenced in a study of Graves' ophthalmopathy and Graves' hyperthyroidism. RNA transcripts were the source from which TCR beta CDR3 regions were amplified. HTBI primers primed a first-round RT-PCR, and a second-round multiplex PCR followed. One entry per CDR3 protein results from TCRdb running MiXCR on the multiplex PCR reads. The repertoire has 400,000 to 450,000 distinct CDR3 sequences, approximately 21% of them found once; the top ten carry roughly 3%. Specimen: peripheral blood. The source of these receptors is a woman in her late teens or twenties with stable Graves' hyperthyroidism.

In this sample, this clonotype turned up a few times. V usage is TRBV6-1 and J usage is TRBJ2-7; no reliable D call. The CDR3 totals 13 residues. CDR1 is MNHNS and CDR2 is SASEGT in the germline V gene. V dropped 6 bases and J dropped 3 bases, with 12 bases sitting between them. For the CDR3, the DNA is TGTGCCAGCAGCGTCACAGATTTCTACGAGCAGTACTTC. Its protein is CASSVTDFYEQYF.

This clonotype was counted at least ten times. The chain is built from TRBV20-1 and TRBJ2-7; TRBD2 agrees at 10 bases. Germline-derived CDR1 and CDR2 are DFQATT and SNEGSKA (reference sequence). The V segment lost 6 bases and the J segment 6 bases; nucleotides outside the gene matches: 8. The CDR3 is 13 residues long. CDR3 amino acids: CSAPPSGGVEQYF. CDR3 bases: TGCAGTGCCCCCCCTAGCGGGGGAGTCGAGCAGTACTTC.

The V call is TRBV12-3 or TRBV12-4, the J call TRBJ1-2, with 11 bases matching TRBD1. Trimming took 5 bases from V and 7 from J; bases not matched to a gene: 15. The CDR3 consists of 17 residues. CDR3 nucleotide sequence: TGTGCCAGCAGTCCCCGCAGGACAGGGGGCGCAGGTAGTGGCTACACCTTC. Amino acids: CASSPRRTGGAGSGYTF.

The CDR3 DNA reads TGTGCCATCACCTCAGACAGGGGATGGAATTCACCCCTCCACTTT. It codes for CAITSDRGWNSPLHF. The chain recombines TRBV10-3 with TRBJ1-6; 8 positions agree with TRBD1. Trimming at V came to 7 bases and at J to 7 bases, leaving 9 bases not matched to a gene. Germline V gene sequence: CDR1 ENHRY, CDR2 SYGVKD. The CDR3 contains 15 residues.

The V call is TRBV5-1, the J call TRBJ2-7; TRBD1 matches at 7 bases. The CDR3 loop spans 14 amino acids. CDR1 and CDR2 from the germline V gene are SGHRS and YFSETQ. V was clipped by 9 bases and J by 3 bases; unmatched bases: 12. The CDR3 here is CAIKRQGDLYEQYF. The CDR3 nucleotides are TGCGCCATCAAGCGGCAGGGGGATCTCTACGAGCAGTACTTC.

The gene calls are TRBV12-5 and TRBJ2-7, with D perhaps assigned TRBD1 or TRBD2 (6 bases each). CDR3 size: 17 residues. Trimming stripped 1 base from V and 1 base from J, with 17 bases between. Germline V gene lookup returns CDR1 LGHNT and CDR2 FRNRAP. CDR3 bases: TGTGCTAGTGGTTTGGCTCAGACGACAGGAGGGTCCTACGAGCAGTACTTC. Translated, it gives CASGLAQTTGGSYEQYF.

V is TRBV15 and J is TRBJ2-2; a weak D match, TRBD1 (5 bases). This CDR3 is built from 16 residues. Looked up from germline, CDR1 is LNHNV and CDR2 is YYDKDF (reference sequence). Deletions cut 0 bases from V and 1 base from J, with 9 bases between. The CDR3 here is CATSRDLGQNTGELFF. As DNA, the CDR3 is TGTGCCACCAGCAGAGACCTAGGACAGAACACCGGGGAGCTGTTTTTT.

This clonotype was observed many times. V usage is TRBV29-1 and J usage is TRBJ1-1, with a possible D match to TRBD1 (5 bases). The CDR3 spans 13 residues. Germline V lookup: CDR1 SQVTM, CDR2 ANQGSEA. The V and J ends lost 1 base and 5 bases respectively, with 11 bases between them. CDR3 loop: CSVEVLGGTEAFF. The CDR3, as DNA: TGCAGCGTTGAAGTTCTGGGGGGGACTGAAGCTTTCTTT.

The rearrangement uses TRBV6-4 and TRBJ2-2; 7 bases align to TRBD2. The CDR3 length is 16 residues. Trimming at V came to 0 bases and at J to 4 bases, leaving 5 bases not matched to a gene. CDR1 MRHNA and CDR2 SNTAGT come from the germline V gene. The chain's CDR3 is CASSDSGTNPTGELFF. CDR3 DNA sequence: TGTGCCAGCAGTGACTCGGGGACTAATCCCACCGGGGAGCTGTTTTTT.

This clonotype was seen at least ten times. The chain combines TRBV20-1 with TRBJ1-5; D unclear. Trimming cost V 6 bases and J 2 bases, with 20 bases left between them. Per germline, CDR1 DFQATT and CDR2 SNEGSKA (reference sequence). The CDR3 loop spans 16 amino acids. The chain's CDR3 is CSAAQERTSGNQPQHF. The DNA of the CDR3 is TGCAGTGCCGCACAAGAACGCACATCGGGCAATCAGCCCCAGCATTTT.

This clonotype was picked up many times. This chain links TRBV19 with TRBJ2-2, with 8 bases that match TRBD1. The V and J ends lost 10 bases and 0 bases, in that order; junction bases with no gene match: 13. From germline, CDR1 is LNHDA and CDR2 SQIVND (reference sequence). CDR3 size: 17 residues. The CDR3 DNA sequence: TGTGCCACGAGGGACAGGCGACCCCCCGCGAACACCGGGGAGCTGTTTTTT. It yields the protein CATRDRRPPANTGELFF.

In the case of this clonotype: Being one base from a much bigger clone, this may be a read error. The DNA is left out, because the CDR3 cannot be placed on it with certainty; the CDR3 is given as TCRdb lists it. J is TRBJ2-5 and V is TRBV30; no DNA check was done on the table's D call, TRBD1. Germline V CDR1 and CDR2: GTSNPN, SVGIG (reference sequence). The CDR3 length equals 12 residues, ends included. The chain's CDR3 is CAWGQGTETKYF.

This clonotype was detected ten times or more. The chain couples TRBV29-1 to TRBJ2-2, with TRBD2 matching 10 bases. Unmatched junction bases numbered 5, after V lost 0 bases and J lost 7 bases. This CDR3 is built from 15 residues. The germline V gene has CDR1 SQVTM and CDR2 ANQGSEA. CDR3 sequence reads: CSVEDPSGGFGELFF. The CDR3, as DNA: TGCAGCGTTGAAGACCCTAGCGGGGGATTCGGGGAGCTGTTTTTT.

In its sample, this clonotype was seen many times. This chain links TRBV10-3 with TRBJ2-5; D unclear. V gave up 0 bases and J gave up 6 bases, with 11 bases separating them. This CDR3 comprises 14 residues. Germline V CDR1 and CDR2: ENHRY, SYGVKD. The CDR3 DNA follows: TGTGCCATCAGTGAGTCCTCATCGGTTCAGACCCAGTACTTC. Protein product: CAISESSSVQTQYF.

This clonotype has at least ten counts. The chain carries TRBV4-2 and TRBJ1-5; D unresolved. V was cut by 0 bases and J by 2 bases, with 5 bases left in between. CDR1 is LGHNA and CDR2 is YNFKEQ in the germline V gene. This CDR3 region has 14 residues. CDR3 sequence: CASSQEEGNQPQHF. As DNA, the CDR3 is TGTGCCAGCAGCCAAGAAGAGGGCAATCAGCCCCAGCATTTT.

This clonotype was found many times. V and J are TRBV7-9 and TRBJ2-7, with 8 bases identical to TRBD2. In germline, CDR1 is SEHNR, CDR2 FQNEAQ (reference sequence). After removal of 3 bases from V and 1 base from J, the junction contained 2 bases not matched to a gene. The CDR3 is 14 amino acids. CDR3 in DNA: TGTGCCAGCAGCTTCGGACTAGCTTCCTACGAGCAGTACTTC. It is translated as CASSFGLASYEQYF.

The chain carries TRBV20-1 and TRBJ2-3; D uncertain. Germline V gene data show CDR1 as DFQATT and CDR2 as SNEGSKA (reference sequence). V lost 6 bases to trimming and J lost 0 bases, with 16 bases between them. The CDR3 spans 15 residues. The CDR3 DNA is TGCAGTGCGGCGGTGGGTAGCAGAAGCACAGATACGCAGTATTTT. Translating gives CSAAVGSRSTDTQYF.

On this clonotype: At one end, the junction sequence differs from germline, possibly due to a read error. CDR3 in DNA: TGTGTCAGCAGTAGACTGGGACTAGCGGTCACCGGGGAGCTGTTTTTT. This codes for CVSSRLGLAVTGELFF. V gene TRBV6-4 combines with J gene TRBJ2-2; 11 positions agree with TRBD2. The germline V gene has CDR1 MRHNA and CDR2 SNTAGT. There are 16 residues in the CDR3.

This clonotype occurred many times. J is TRBJ1-2 and V is TRBV30, with D perhaps TRBD1 (6 bases). From germline, CDR1 is GTSNPN and CDR2 SVGIG (reference sequence). V lost 1 base and J lost 0, with 12 bases in between. The CDR3 extends over 15 amino acids. For the CDR3, the DNA is TGTGCCTGGAGTGGGACAGTTAAAACTAACTATGGCTACACCTTC. It codes for CAWSGTVKTNYGYTF.

Many counts were recorded for this clonotype. The chain couples TRBV29-1 to TRBJ2-2, with 10 bases identical to TRBD1. The CDR3 extends over 14 amino acids. Per germline, CDR1 SQVTM and CDR2 ANQGSEA. The J segment lost 5 bases and the V segment lost 7 bases, leaving 7 bases of the junction unmatched. The CDR3 sequence: CSGAGTGVTGELFF. CDR3 DNA: TGCAGCGGAGCCGGGACAGGGGTTACCGGGGAGCTGTTTTTT.

A single count supports this clonotype. An end of the junction does not agree with germline; a read error may underlie this. The chain couples TRBV7-2 to TRBJ2-7; D call uncertain. This CDR3 contains 13 residues. The V gene's germline CDR1 is SGHTA and CDR2 FQGNSA. The chain's CDR3 is CASSLVGLYDQYF. CDR3 DNA: TGTGCCAGCAGCTTAGTCGGCCTCTACGATCAGTACTTC.

This chain uses TRBV12-3 or TRBV12-4 with TRBJ2-7, with TRBD2 as a possible D gene (6 bases). Trimming cost V 5 bases and J 3 bases, with 11 bases left between them. The CDR3 length is 13 residues. The CDR3 nucleotides read TGTGCCAGCAGTGCCCGACTAGACTACGAGCAGTACTTC. Protein sequence: CASSARLDYEQYF.

This clonotype was observed at least ten times. The CDR3 coding sequence is TGCGCCAGCAGCGACCGGGACAGCGGCTTCTACGAGCAGTACTTC. Translating it yields CASSDRDSGFYEQYF. J is TRBJ2-7 and V is TRBV5-1; TRBD1 aligns across 7 bases. The germline CDR1 and CDR2 sequences are SGHRS and YFSETQ. The CDR3 totals 15 residues. The V and J ends lost 4 bases and 3 bases, in that order; junction bases with no gene match: 10.

This clonotype was seen ten or more times. The chain joins TRBV28 to TRBJ2-7; D possibly corresponds to TRBD2 (7 bases). Trimming removed 7 bases at V and 3 bases at J, with 16 bases between. Germline CDR1 MDHEN, CDR2 SYDVKM. This CDR3 comprises 14 residues. Here the CDR3 reads CASISGGVRYEQYF. DNA of the CDR3: TGTGCCAGCATTTCGGGGGGCGTTCGCTACGAGCAGTACTTC.